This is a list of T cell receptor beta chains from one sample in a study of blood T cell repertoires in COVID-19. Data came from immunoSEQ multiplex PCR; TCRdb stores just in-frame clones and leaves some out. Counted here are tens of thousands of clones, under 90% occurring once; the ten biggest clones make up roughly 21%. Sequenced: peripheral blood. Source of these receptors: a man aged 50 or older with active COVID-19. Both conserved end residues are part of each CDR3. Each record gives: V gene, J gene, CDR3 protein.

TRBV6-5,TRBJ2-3,CASSSPGVTDTQYF
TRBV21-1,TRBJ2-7,CASGGLAGERYEQYF
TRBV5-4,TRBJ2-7,CASSLRGLAGVYEQYF
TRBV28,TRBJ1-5,CASSLSTGRVQPQHF
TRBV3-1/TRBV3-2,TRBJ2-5,CASRTGGRETQYF
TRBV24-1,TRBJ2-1,CATSDRDNGYNEQFF
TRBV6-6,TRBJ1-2,CATLRTGNNYGYTF
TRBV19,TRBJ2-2,CASRRDSYTGELFF
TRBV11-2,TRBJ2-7,CASSFITSGLYEQYF
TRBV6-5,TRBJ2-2,CASRPRGPGELFF
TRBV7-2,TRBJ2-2,CASSSPGKGANTGELFF
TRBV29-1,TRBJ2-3,CSVEAAGGPDTQYF
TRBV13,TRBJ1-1,CASSSTGGTEAFF
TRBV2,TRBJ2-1,CASTLDRYYNEQFF
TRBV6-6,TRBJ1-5,CASSPRQGSNQPQHF
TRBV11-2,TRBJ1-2,CASSLPIGGGKGYTF
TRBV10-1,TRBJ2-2,CASRTDFTGELFF
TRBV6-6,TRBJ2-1,CASLPGSSYNEQFF
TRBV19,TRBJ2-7,CASSIGVGTGDEQYF
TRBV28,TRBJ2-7,CASSYDSEQYF
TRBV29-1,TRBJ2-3,CSVEGGTRGNTDTQYF
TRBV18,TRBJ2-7,CASSVQSYEQYF
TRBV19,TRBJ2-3,CATNTGGSTDTQYF
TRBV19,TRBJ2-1,CASTFRGSYNEQFF
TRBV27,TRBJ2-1,CASSLAPGSYNEQFF
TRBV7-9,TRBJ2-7,CASSSSPGLAAYEQYF
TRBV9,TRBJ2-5,CASSVGRADQETQYF
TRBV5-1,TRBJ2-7,CASSLWGGSYEQYF
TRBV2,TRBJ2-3,CASTVGSSGRTDTQYF
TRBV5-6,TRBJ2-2,CASSSGAGELFF
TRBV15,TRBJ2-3,CATSSGQGSWNTQYF
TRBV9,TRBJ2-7,CASSSGLAGIREQYF
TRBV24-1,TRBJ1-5,CATSDSQGSHQPQHF
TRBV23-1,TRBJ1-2,CASSRRAGYTF
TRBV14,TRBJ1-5,CASSSGTGFVGNQPQHF
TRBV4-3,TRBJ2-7,CASSQSGATSSYEQYF
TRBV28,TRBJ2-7,CASSSGTLREYF
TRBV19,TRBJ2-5,CASSIDRGRETQYF
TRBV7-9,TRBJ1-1,CASSTPLAEAFF
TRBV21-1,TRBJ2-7,CASSLRRTGSYEQYF
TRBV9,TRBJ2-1,CASSPEGGPVNEQFF
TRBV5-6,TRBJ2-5,CASSFGGRGQETQYF
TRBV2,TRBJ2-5,CASRGGSGRRETQYF
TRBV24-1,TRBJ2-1,CATSDLYRGEQFF
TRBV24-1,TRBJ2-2,CATSDNALGDRGELFF
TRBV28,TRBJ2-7,CASRGSSYEQYF
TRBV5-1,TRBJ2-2,CASSLTQTNTGELFF
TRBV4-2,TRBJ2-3,CASSRRGGPSTDTQYF
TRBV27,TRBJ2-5,CASSSYPPLAGVEETQYF
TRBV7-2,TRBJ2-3,CASSSRVNTDTQYF
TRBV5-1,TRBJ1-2,CASSLGTGSNYGYTF
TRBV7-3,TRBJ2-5,CASSFTGGRETQYF